This paragraph reports one TCR beta chain. Its matching antigen is unknown. Only in-frame clones appear in the TCRdb table, and some are missing; sequencing was by immunoSEQ multiplex PCR. The sample records over 14,000 clones, roughly 70% being singletons. The data were obtained in a study of radiotherapy plus CTLA-4 blockade in lung cancer. Overall study findings and caveats: Peripheral blood showed expansion of tumor-derived TCR clones after radiotherapy and ipilimumab.

Patients in the study, people with chemo-refractory metastatic non-small-cell lung cancer, received focal radiation plus ipilimumab CTLA-4 blockade. Germline V gene lookup returns CDR1 SGHNT and CDR2 YYREEE (reference sequence). Unmatched junction bases numbered 4, after V lost 3 bases and J lost 2 bases. This CDR3 comprises 14 residues. The rearrangement links TRBV5-4 to TRBJ1-2, with 7 nucleotides matching TRBD1. The sequenced sample was peripheral blood, obtained from a patient treated with radiotherapy plus ipilimumab. This receptor was obtained from a human donor with non-small cell lung cancer whose response to radiotherapy plus ipilimumab could not be evaluated. CDR3 in amino acids: CASSSAGQNYGYTF. The CDR3 coding sequence is TGTGCCAGCAGCTCCGCGGGACAGAACTATGGCTACACCTTC. Full variable domain (rest looked up from reference TRBV5-4 and TRBJ1-2): ETGVTQSPTHLIKTRGQQVTLRCSSQSGHNTVSWYQQALGQGPQFIFQYYREEENGRGNFPPRFSGLQFPNYSSELNVNALELDDSALYLCASSSAGQNYGYTFGSGTRLTVV.